These 32 T cell receptor beta chains were sequenced from one sample in a study of blood T cell repertoires in COVID-19. Sequenced by immunoSEQ multiplex PCR; TCRdb stores in-frame clones only, minus some. The profile shows a few hundred thousand clones, 89% of them singletons. Sequences were obtained from peripheral blood. These TCRs come from a woman between 35 and 50 years old who had recovered from COVID-19.

V is TRBV30 and J is TRBJ2-7; D may be TRBD1 (6 bases). This CDR3 contains 13 residues. The ends were cut back, 2 bases at V and 5 bases at J, with 13 bases in the middle. The germline V gene has CDR1 GTSNPN and CDR2 SVGIG (reference sequence). This CDR3 reads CAWSLGAFHEQYV. In DNA form, the CDR3 reads TGTGCCTGGAGTTTGGGGGCGTTCCACGAGCAGTACGTC.

This clone was detected a few times. The CDR3: CATSVGLAGYAEQFF. DNA of the CDR3: TGTGCCACCAGTGTTGGACTAGCGGGATATGCAGAGCAGTTCTTC. This chain connects TRBV24-1 to TRBJ2-1; TRBD2 agrees at 12 bases. The CDR3 has 15 amino acids. The germline V gene has CDR1 KGHDR and CDR2 SFDVKD. The trim removed 5 bases at V and 10 bases at J, leaving 8 bases unmatched.

J is TRBJ1-1 and V is TRBV19; perhaps TRBD1 as D (5 bases). CDR1 LNHDA and CDR2 SQIVND come from the germline V gene (reference sequence). The CDR3 is 16 residues long. V lost 3 bases and J 1 base, leaving 15 bases between the germline ends. The CDR3 protein is CASSIGWGAGNTEAFF. The DNA for the CDR3 is TGTGCCAGTAGTATTGGATGGGGCGCCGGGAACACTGAAGCTTTCTTT. The full variable domain, in which reference TRBV19 and TRBJ1-1 provide the parts outside the CDR3, is DGGITQSPKYLFRKEGQNVTLSCEQNLNHDAMYWYRQDPGQGLRLIYYSQIVNDFQKGDIAEGYSVSREKKESFPLTVTSAQKNPTAFYLCASSIGWGAGNTEAFFGQGTRLTVV.

Turning to this clone: One end of the junction fails to match germline, which may point to a read error. This chain connects TRBV19 to TRBJ2-6; D is perhaps TRBD2 (6 bases). The CDR3 contains 17 residues. The germline CDR1 and CDR2 sequences are LNHDA and SQIVND (reference sequence). CDR3 protein: CASRPGLIRSGANVLTF. CDR3 sequence (DNA): TGCGCCAGTAGACCGGGACTTATACGATCTGGGGCCAACGTCCTGACTTTC.

The CDR3 coding sequence is TGCGCCAGCAGCCACCTACAGAACTCTGGAAACACCATATATTTT. Its translation is CASSHLQNSGNTIYF. The chain uses TRBV4-1 and TRBJ1-3; D gene ambiguous. The CDR3 extends over 15 amino acids. Germline V gene data show CDR1 as MGHRA and CDR2 as YSYEKL. The V and J ends lost 3 bases and 0 bases respectively, with 9 bases between them.

The chain couples TRBV24-1 to TRBJ1-5; 10 nucleotides match TRBD1. V lost 4 bases to trimming and J lost 3 bases; unmatched junction nucleotides: 2. CDR3 size: 15 residues. Germline V gene lookup returns CDR1 KGHDR and CDR2 SFDVKD. CDR3 sequence (DNA): TGTGCCACCAGTGACGGACAGGGGGACAATCAGCCCCAGCATTTT. It is translated as CATSDGQGDNQPQHF.

In regard to this clone: The junction departs from the called germline gene at one end, perhaps through a read error. The chain joins TRBV28 to TRBJ1-5; the match to TRBD1 covers 9 bases. CDR3 length: 16 amino acids. Germline V CDR1 and CDR2: MDHEN, SYDVKM. CDR3 nucleotides: TGTGCCAGCAGTGTATGGACAGGGGAGCAAGGTCAGCCCCAGCATTTT. The encoded protein is CASSVWTGEQGQPQHF.

The V and J genes are TRBV10-3 and TRBJ2-7, with TRBD2 as a possible D gene (5 bases). Looked up from germline, CDR1 is ENHRY and CDR2 is SYGVKD. This CDR3 spans 13 amino acids. V was pared by 0 bases and J by 4 bases, with 7 bases between. The chain's CDR3 is CAISESPGYEQYV. Here the CDR3 DNA reads TGTGCCATCAGTGAGTCGCCGGGGTACGAGCAGTACGTC.

The CDR3 nucleotides are TGTGCCAGCAGCTCGATGGACAAAAGAATAGTCACCTTC. This encodes CASSSMDKRIVTF. V is TRBV9 and J is TRBJ1-2; D might be TRBD1 (5 bases). The CDR3 covers 13 residues. CDR1 SGDLS and CDR2 YYNGEE come from the germline V gene. Trimming pared 4 bases from V and 13 bases from J, leaving 20 bases between. Combining the CDR3 with reference TRBV9 and TRBJ1-2 gives the whole variable domain DSGVTQTPKHLITATGQRVTLRCSPRSGDLSVYWYQQSLDQGLQFLIQYYNGEERAKGNILERFSAQQFPDLHSELNLSSLELGDSALYFCASSSMDKRIVTFGSGTRLTVV.

This clone was recorded once. V gene TRBV6-2 or TRBV6-3 combines with J gene TRBJ1-1; 7 bases match TRBD1. The junction had 6 bases not matched to a gene; V was cut back by 3 bases and J by 5 bases. The germline V gene encodes CDR1 MNHEY and CDR2 SVGEGT. The CDR3 length is 14 residues. For the CDR3, the DNA is TGTGCCAGCAGTTATGGCTCAGGGGGAACTGAAGCTTTCTTT. Translating gives CASSYGSGGTEAFF.

The chain joins TRBV4-2 to TRBJ1-1; D not resolved. This CDR3 contains 12 residues. The germline gives CDR1 LGHNA, CDR2 YNFKEQ. Trimming removed 4 bases at V and 11 bases at J, with 14 bases between. The CDR3 loop is CASSPTRGMAFF. Here the CDR3 DNA reads TGTGCCAGCAGCCCAACTCGGGGAATGGCTTTCTTT.

This sequence joins TRBV5-6 and TRBJ1-2; no clear D. The CDR3 extends over 13 amino acids. From germline, CDR1 is SGHDT and CDR2 YYEEEE. V lost 0 bases and J lost 3, with 6 bases in between. CDR3 region: CASSLDMYYGYTF. For the CDR3, the DNA is TGTGCCAGCAGCTTGGATATGTACTATGGCTACACCTTC.

CDR3 protein: CASSLQGQGSTDTQYF. CDR3 in DNA: TGCGCCAGCAGCCTACAGGGACAGGGAAGCACAGATACGCAGTATTTT. The chain joins TRBV5-1 to TRBJ2-3, with 9 nucleotides matching TRBD1. The CDR3 extends over 16 amino acids. The J segment lost 0 bases and the V segment lost 4 bases, leaving 6 bases of the junction unmatched. CDR1 and CDR2 (germline): SGHRS, YFSETQ.

In this sample, this clone turned up once. The chain couples TRBV4-1 to TRBJ1-3, with D tentatively TRBD1 (6 bases). The CDR3 is made up of 14 amino acids. From germline, CDR1 is MGHRA and CDR2 YSYEKL. V dropped 4 bases and J dropped 3 bases, with 10 bases sitting between them. The CDR3 nucleotides are TGCGCCAGCAGCCCACAGGGTTTTGGAAACACCATATATTTT. It codes for CASSPQGFGNTIYF.

The chain carries TRBV4-1 and TRBJ1-6; 7 bases are shared with TRBD1. The germline gives CDR1 MGHRA, CDR2 YSYEKL. This CDR3 is built from 14 residues. V was pared by 6 bases and J by 7 bases, with 6 bases of the junction left unmatched. CDR3 region: CASRIGTANSPLHF. CDR3 sequence (DNA): TGCGCCAGCAGGATAGGGACAGCAAATTCACCCCTCCACTTT.

The chain couples TRBV7-9 to TRBJ2-5; 7 positions agree with TRBD2. V lost 3 bases to trimming and J lost 2 bases; unmatched junction nucleotides: 6. The CDR3 is 15 residues long. Looked up from germline, CDR1 is SEHNR and CDR2 is FQNEAQ (reference sequence). CDR3 DNA sequence: TGTGCCAGCAGCTTTTCTAGCGGACTACAAGAGACCCAGTACTTC. Amino acid sequence: CASSFSSGLQETQYF.

The CDR3 region is CASSLEQGGYGYTF. Written as DNA, the CDR3 is TGTGCCAGCAGCTTAGAACAGGGGGGATATGGCTACACCTTC. The chain uses TRBV11-2 and TRBJ1-2, with 8 positions matching TRBD1. Germline V lookup: CDR1 SGHAT, CDR2 FQNNGV. With 0 bases clipped from V and 5 bases from J, the junction kept 2 bases outside the gene matches. The CDR3 totals 14 residues.

The rearrangement uses TRBV28 and TRBJ2-3; D gene ambiguous. Germline values: CDR1 MDHEN, CDR2 SYDVKM. CDR3 length: 13 residues. The V and J ends lost 4 bases and 1 base respectively, with 6 bases between them. CDR3 nucleotides: TGTGCCAGCAGTTCAGGCGGCACAGATACGCAGTATTTT. Encoded protein: CASSSGGTDTQYF. Variable domain in full (rest from reference TRBV28 and TRBJ2-3): DVKVTQSSRYLVKRTGEKVFLECVQDMDHENMFWYRQDPGLGLRLIYFSYDVKMKEKGDIPEGYSVSREKKERFSLILESASTNQTSMYLCASSSGGTDTQYFGPGTRLTVL.

For this clone: At one of its ends the junction is not consistent with the germline gene, which may arise from a read error. The chain joins TRBV6-1 to TRBJ1-6, with D unclear. Per germline, CDR1 MNHNS and CDR2 SASEGT. The CDR3 is 14 residues long. The CDR3: CASREVGSNSPLHF. Written as DNA, the CDR3 is TGTGCCAGCAGGGAAGTGGGGAGTAATTCACCCCTCCACTTT.

This chain joins TRBV19 and TRBJ2-1; maybe TRBD2 (7 bases). The V end was cut by 7 bases, the J end by 4 bases, with 14 bases between. CDR1 and CDR2 (germline): LNHDA, SQIVND (reference sequence). The CDR3 is made up of 14 amino acids. CDR3 coding DNA: TGTGCCAGTAAAGGGGGGGTCTGGTACAATGAGCAGTTCTTC. This translates into CASKGGVWYNEQFF.

Comments on this clone: An end of the junction does not agree with germline; a read error may underlie this. The chain has TRBV5-4 and TRBJ1-2; possibly TRBD1 for D (5 bases). CDR1 is SGHNT and CDR2 is YYREEE in the germline V gene (reference sequence). The CDR3 consists of 14 residues. The chain's CDR3 is CASSLTGTSYGYTF. As DNA, the CDR3 is TGTGCCAGCAGCTTGACAGGAACCTCTTATGGCTATACCTTC.

This clone was recorded many times. The V and J genes are TRBV7-9 and TRBJ1-1; D remains ambiguous. This CDR3 is 11 amino acids long. The V end was cut by 6 bases, the J end by 7 bases, with 9 bases between. From germline, CDR1 is SEHNR and CDR2 FQNEAQ (reference sequence). The CDR3 spells CASRRVLEAFF. The DNA of the CDR3 is TGTGCCAGCAGACGGGTACTTGAAGCTTTCTTT.

The genes are TRBV9 and TRBJ2-7; 9 bases line up with TRBD1. With V trimmed by 0 bases and J by 3 bases, 4 bases remained unmatched. CDR1 and CDR2 from the germline V gene are SGDLS and YYNGEE. The CDR3 has 15 residues. This chain's CDR3 is CASSVGGQGIYEQYF. CDR3 coding DNA: TGTGCCAGCAGCGTAGGAGGACAGGGGATCTACGAGCAGTACTTC.

The CDR3 bases are TGTGCCAGCAGTGACGAAGCGGGGGGGGCAGATACGCAGTATTTT. Translating it yields CASSDEAGGADTQYF. This chain joins TRBV25-1 and TRBJ2-3, with 10 bases matching TRBD2. With V trimmed by 3 bases and J by 4 bases, 4 bases remained unmatched. Germline CDR1 is MGHDK and CDR2 is SYGVNS. This CDR3 is built from 15 residues.

The V gene is TRBV6-6, the J gene TRBJ2-2; a possible D gene is TRBD2 (5 bases). The ends were cut back, 6 bases at V and 0 bases at J, with 14 bases in the middle. The CDR3 length is 16 residues. In germline, CDR1 is MNHNY, CDR2 SVGAGI (reference sequence). CDR3 loop: CASSPHPGSNTGELFF. The CDR3 coding sequence is TGTGCCAGCAGCCCTCACCCGGGGTCGAACACCGGGGAGCTGTTTTTT.

V gene TRBV2 combines with J gene TRBJ2-1; 11 bases align to TRBD2. Trimming at V came to 8 bases and at J to 5 bases, leaving 2 bases not matched to a gene. CDR3 length: 13 amino acids. CDR1 is SNHLY and CDR2 is FYNNEI in the germline V gene. Here the CDR3 reads CASGTSGHNEQFF. CDR3 coding DNA: TGTGCCAGCGGGACTAGCGGACACAATGAGCAGTTCTTC.

The chain links TRBV2 to TRBJ1-6, with D possibly matching TRBD1 (5 bases). The germline V gene encodes CDR1 SNHLY and CDR2 FYNNEI. The CDR3 extends over 15 amino acids. V lost 7 bases and J lost 10, with 20 bases in between. For the CDR3, the DNA is TGTGCCAGCAATTTGGGAACAGGTCCCTTATCACCCCTCCACTTT. Translation: CASNLGTGPLSPLHF.

J is TRBJ2-5 and V is TRBV7-9; perhaps TRBD1 as D (6 bases). CDR3 length: 15 residues. The germline V gene has CDR1 SEHNR and CDR2 FQNEAQ (reference sequence). Deletions cut 4 bases from V and 5 bases from J, with 17 bases between. The CDR3 region is CASSSPDSHEETQYF. CDR3 nucleotides: TGTGCCAGCAGCTCCCCGGACAGTCACGAGGAGACCCAGTACTTC.

The genes are TRBV5-1 and TRBJ1-1; D perhaps matches TRBD1 (6 bases). The ends were cut back, 4 bases at V and 5 bases at J, with 18 bases in the middle. Germline V gene data show CDR1 as SGHRS and CDR2 as YFSETQ. CDR3 size: 15 residues. In DNA, the CDR3 is TGCGCCAGCAGCCTGGGAGCAGGGGTGGAAACTGAAGCTTTCTTT. Protein product: CASSLGAGVETEAFF.

The J gene is TRBJ2-2, the V gene TRBV27; 9 bases fit TRBD1. The CDR3 is 21 residues long. The V and J ends lost 5 bases and 1 base, in that order; junction bases with no gene match: 20. Germline CDR1 is MNHEY and CDR2 is SMNVEV (reference sequence). Here the CDR3 DNA reads TGTGCCAGCAGTAAACAGGGGGCGGGGGTCTACGGCGGGAGGAACACCGGGGAGCTGTTTTTT. Amino acid sequence: CASSKQGAGVYGGRNTGELFF.

The chain links TRBV9 to TRBJ1-3; unclear D gene. This CDR3 comprises 18 residues. V was trimmed by 1 base and J by 0 bases, leaving 17 bases between them. The germline gives CDR1 SGDLS, CDR2 YYNGEE. The CDR3 region has the DNA TGTGCCAGCAGCGTATTCTCCCCGGGTGCGGGCTCTGGAAACACCATATATTTT. Protein: CASSVFSPGAGSGNTIYF.

Ten or more counts support this clone. V and J are TRBV27 and TRBJ1-6; 7 bases match TRBD1. Germline loops: CDR1 MNHEY, CDR2 SMNVEV (reference sequence). Germline trimming cut 5 bases from V and 7 bases from J; bases unmatched to any gene: 8. The CDR3 loop spans 15 amino acids. For the CDR3, the DNA is TGTGCCAGCAGTCGAACAGGGGTAGGAAATTCACCCCTCCACTTT. This encodes CASSRTGVGNSPLHF.